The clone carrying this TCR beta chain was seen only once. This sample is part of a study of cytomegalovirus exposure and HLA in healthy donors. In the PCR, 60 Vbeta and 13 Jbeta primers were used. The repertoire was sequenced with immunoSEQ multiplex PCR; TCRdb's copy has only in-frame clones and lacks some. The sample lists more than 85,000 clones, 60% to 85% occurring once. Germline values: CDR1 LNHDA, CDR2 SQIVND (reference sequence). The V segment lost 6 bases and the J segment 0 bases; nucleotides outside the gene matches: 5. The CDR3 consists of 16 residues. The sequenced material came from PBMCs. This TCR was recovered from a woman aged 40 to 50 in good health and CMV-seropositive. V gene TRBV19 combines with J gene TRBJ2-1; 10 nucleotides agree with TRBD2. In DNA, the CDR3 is TGTGCCAGTAGCTGGGAGCGGGAGGGCTCCTACAATGAGCAGTTCTTC. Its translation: CASSWEREGSYNEQFF.